Listed below are T cell receptor beta chains from one sample, sequenced in a study of cytomegalovirus exposure and HLA in healthy donors. Using immunoSEQ multiplex PCR, the repertoire was profiled, and TCRdb retains in-frame clones only, with some absent. There are about 140,000 clones in the sample, with over 2% held by the top ten. Input material: PBMCs. The receptors come from a woman between 18 and 29 years old in good health and CMV-seronegative. Each CDR3 is given with its conserved first and last residue. The D gene is left open where the match is weak.

J gene: TRBJ1-1
V gene: TRBV4-3
D gene: .
CDR3 protein: CASSHWTVNTEAFF
CDR3 DNA: TGCGCCAGCAGCCATTGGACAGTGAACACTGAAGCTTTCTTT

J gene: TRBJ1-1
V gene: TRBV7-2
D gene: .
CDR3 protein: CASSLGTGPPNTEAFF
CDR3 DNA: TGTGCCAGCAGCTTAGGAACAGGCCCCCCGAACACTGAAGCTTTCTTT

J gene: TRBJ2-2
V gene: TRBV9
D gene: .
CDR3 protein: CASSFRQNTGELFF
CDR3 DNA: TGTGCCAGCAGCTTTAGACAGAACACCGGGGAGCTGTTTTTT

J gene: TRBJ2-1
V gene: TRBV4-1
D gene: TRBD2
CDR3 protein: CASSQRGLAGSDEQFF
CDR3 DNA: TGCGCCAGCAGCCAAAGGGGACTAGCGGGATCCGATGAGCAGTTCTTC

J gene: TRBJ2-7
V gene: TRBV2
D gene: TRBD2
CDR3 protein: CASSARGGLAVWEQYF
CDR3 DNA: TGTGCCAGCAGTGCGAGAGGAGGACTAGCGGTATGGGAGCAGTACTTC

J gene: TRBJ2-2
V gene: TRBV5-6
D gene: TRBD2
CDR3 protein: CASSPERGTSHTGELFF
CDR3 DNA: TGTGCCAGCAGTCCGGAACGGGGGACTAGCCACACCGGGGAGCTGTTTTTT

J gene: TRBJ2-7
V gene: TRBV6-1
D gene: TRBD1
CDR3 protein: CASSEQDRGLYEQYF
CDR3 DNA: TGTGCCAGCAGTGAACAGGACAGGGGGCTGTACGAGCAGTACTTC

J gene: TRBJ2-1
V gene: TRBV5-6
D gene: TRBD1
CDR3 protein: CASSLFGTGYWEQFF
CDR3 DNA: TGTGCCAGCAGCTTATTCGGGACAGGGTATTGGGAGCAGTTCTTC

J gene: TRBJ2-1
V gene: TRBV6-6
D gene: TRBD2
CDR3 protein: CASRTSGRAGEQFF
CDR3 DNA: TGTGCCAGCAGAACTAGCGGGAGGGCGGGTGAGCAGTTCTTC

J gene: TRBJ2-3
V gene: TRBV25-1
D gene: .
CDR3 protein: CASSEYFQHRSTDTQYF
CDR3 DNA: TGTGCCAGCAGTGAATATTTCCAACATCGTAGCACAGATACGCAGTATTTT

J gene: TRBJ2-5
V gene: TRBV14
D gene: TRBD2
CDR3 protein: CASSPRSDGRGQETQYF
CDR3 DNA: TGTGCCAGCAGCCCGAGATCAGACGGGAGGGGCCAAGAGACCCAGTACTTC

J gene: TRBJ2-3
V gene: TRBV7-2
D gene: TRBD2
CDR3 protein: CASSPGLAGITDTQYF
CDR3 DNA: TGTGCCAGCAGCCCGGGACTAGCGGGGATCACAGATACGCAGTATTTT

J gene: TRBJ1-3
V gene: TRBV6-5
D gene: .
CDR3 protein: CASSYSADNSGNTIYF
CDR3 DNA: TGTGCCAGCAGTTACTCGGCGGACAACTCTGGAAACACCATATATTTT

J gene: TRBJ2-1
V gene: TRBV5-6
D gene: TRBD1
CDR3 protein: CASSEGQSYNEQFF
CDR3 DNA: TGTGCCAGCAGCGAGGGACAGTCCTACAATGAGCAGTTCTTC

J gene: TRBJ2-1
V gene: TRBV7-2
D gene: TRBD2
CDR3 protein: CASSLRTSGNNEQFF
CDR3 DNA: TGTGCCAGCAGCCTCAGGACTAGCGGCAACAATGAGCAGTTCTTC

J gene: TRBJ1-1
V gene: TRBV2
D gene: .
CDR3 protein: CASSQGMNTEAFF
CDR3 DNA: TGTGCCAGCAGTCAGGGGATGAACACTGAAGCTTTCTTT